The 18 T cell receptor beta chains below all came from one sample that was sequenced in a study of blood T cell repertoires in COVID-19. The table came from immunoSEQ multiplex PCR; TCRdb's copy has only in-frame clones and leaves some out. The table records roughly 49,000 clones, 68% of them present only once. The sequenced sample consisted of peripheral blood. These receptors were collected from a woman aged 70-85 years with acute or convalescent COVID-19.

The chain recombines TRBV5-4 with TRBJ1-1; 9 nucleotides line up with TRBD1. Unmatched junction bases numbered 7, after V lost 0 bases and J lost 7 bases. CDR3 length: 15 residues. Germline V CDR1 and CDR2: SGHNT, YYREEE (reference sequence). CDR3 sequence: CASSLGRTGVDEAFF. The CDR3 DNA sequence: TGTGCCAGCAGCTTGGGGCGGACAGGGGTTGATGAAGCTTTCTTT.

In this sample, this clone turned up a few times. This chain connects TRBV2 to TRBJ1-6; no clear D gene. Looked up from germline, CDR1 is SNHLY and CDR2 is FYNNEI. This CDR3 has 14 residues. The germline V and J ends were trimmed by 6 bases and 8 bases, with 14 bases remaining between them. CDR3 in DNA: TGTGCCAGCAGCGTTACGGGTGTGGATTCACCCCTCCACTTT. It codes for CASSVTGVDSPLHF.

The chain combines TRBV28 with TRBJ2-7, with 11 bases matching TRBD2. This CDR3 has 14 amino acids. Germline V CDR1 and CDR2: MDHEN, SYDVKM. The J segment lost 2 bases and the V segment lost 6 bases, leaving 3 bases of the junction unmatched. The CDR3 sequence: CASRLSGGAYEQYF. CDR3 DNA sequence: TGTGCCAGCAGACTTAGCGGGGGGGCCTACGAGCAGTACTTC.

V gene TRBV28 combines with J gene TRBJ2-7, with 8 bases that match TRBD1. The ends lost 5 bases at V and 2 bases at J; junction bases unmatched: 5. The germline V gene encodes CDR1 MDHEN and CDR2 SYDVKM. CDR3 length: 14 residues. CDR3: CASSRRQGPYEQYF. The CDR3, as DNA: TGTGCCAGCAGTCGCCGACAGGGGCCCTACGAGCAGTACTTC.

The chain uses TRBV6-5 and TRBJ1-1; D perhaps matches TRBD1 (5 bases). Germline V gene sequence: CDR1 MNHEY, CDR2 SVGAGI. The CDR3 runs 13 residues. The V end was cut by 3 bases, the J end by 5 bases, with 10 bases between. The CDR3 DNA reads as TGTGCCAGCAGTTATGGGCAGGGTACTGAAGCTTTCTTT. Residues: CASSYGQGTEAFF.

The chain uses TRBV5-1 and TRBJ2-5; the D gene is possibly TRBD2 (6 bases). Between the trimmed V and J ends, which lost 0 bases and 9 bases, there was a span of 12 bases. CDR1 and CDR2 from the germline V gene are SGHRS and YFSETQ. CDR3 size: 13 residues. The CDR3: CASSLELSGAQYF. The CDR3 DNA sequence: TGCGCCAGCAGCTTGGAACTTAGCGGTGCCCAGTACTTC.

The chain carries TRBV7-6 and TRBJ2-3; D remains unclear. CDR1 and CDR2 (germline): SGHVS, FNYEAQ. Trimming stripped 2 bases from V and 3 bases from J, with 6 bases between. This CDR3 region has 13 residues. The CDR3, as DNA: TGTGCCAGCAGCTTATTCAAAACAGATACGCAGTATTTT. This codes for CASSLFKTDTQYF.

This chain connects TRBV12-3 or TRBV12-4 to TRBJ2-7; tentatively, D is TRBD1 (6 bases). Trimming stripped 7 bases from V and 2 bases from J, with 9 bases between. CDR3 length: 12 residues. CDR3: CASKDRTYEQYF. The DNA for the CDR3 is TGTGCCAGCAAGGACAGAACCTACGAGCAGTACTTC.

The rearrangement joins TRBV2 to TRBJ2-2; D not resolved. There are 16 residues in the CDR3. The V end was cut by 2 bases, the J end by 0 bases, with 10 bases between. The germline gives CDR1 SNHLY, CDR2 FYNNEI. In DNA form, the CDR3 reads TGTGCCAGCAGTGAAACAAGCGCCGCGAACACCGGGGAGCTGTTTTTT. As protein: CASSETSAANTGELFF.

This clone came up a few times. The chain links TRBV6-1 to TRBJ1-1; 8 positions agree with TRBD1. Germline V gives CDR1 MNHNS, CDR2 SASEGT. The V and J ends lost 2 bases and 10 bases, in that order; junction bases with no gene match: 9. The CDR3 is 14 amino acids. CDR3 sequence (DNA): TGTGCCAGCAGTGAACTGACAGGGGTGGTCGGAGCTTTCTTT. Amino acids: CASSELTGVVGAFF.

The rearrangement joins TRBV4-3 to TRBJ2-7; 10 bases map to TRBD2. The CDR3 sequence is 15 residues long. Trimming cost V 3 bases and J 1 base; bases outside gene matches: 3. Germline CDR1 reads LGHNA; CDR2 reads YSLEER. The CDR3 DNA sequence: TGCGCCAGCAGCCACGGACTAGCGGAGTCCTACGAGCAGTACTTC. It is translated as CASSHGLAESYEQYF.

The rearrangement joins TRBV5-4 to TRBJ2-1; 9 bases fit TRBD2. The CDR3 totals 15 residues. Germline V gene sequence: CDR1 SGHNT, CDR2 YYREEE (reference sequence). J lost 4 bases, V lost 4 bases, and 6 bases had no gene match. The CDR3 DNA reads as TGTGCCAGCAGCGCGGCGGGGGGGCCTTACAATGAGCAGTTCTTC. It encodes CASSAAGGPYNEQFF.

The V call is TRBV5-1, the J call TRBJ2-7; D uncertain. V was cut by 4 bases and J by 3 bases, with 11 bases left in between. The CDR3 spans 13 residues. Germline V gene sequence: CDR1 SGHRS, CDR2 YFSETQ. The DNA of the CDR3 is TGCGCCAGCAGCCTCGTTCGGAGCTACGAGCAGTACTTC. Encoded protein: CASSLVRSYEQYF.

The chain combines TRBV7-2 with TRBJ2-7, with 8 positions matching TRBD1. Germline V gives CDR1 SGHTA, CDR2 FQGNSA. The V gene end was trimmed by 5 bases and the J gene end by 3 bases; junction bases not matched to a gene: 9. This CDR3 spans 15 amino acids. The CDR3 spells CASSNSPGGVYEQYF. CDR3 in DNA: TGTGCCAGCAGCAACTCCCCAGGGGGCGTCTACGAGCAGTACTTC.

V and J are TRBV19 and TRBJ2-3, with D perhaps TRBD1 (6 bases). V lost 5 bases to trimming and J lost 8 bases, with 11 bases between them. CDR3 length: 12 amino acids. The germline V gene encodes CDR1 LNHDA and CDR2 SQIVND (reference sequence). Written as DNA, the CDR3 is TGTGCCAGTAGTCTCGTAGGGGGTACGCAGTATTTT. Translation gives CASSLVGGTQYF.

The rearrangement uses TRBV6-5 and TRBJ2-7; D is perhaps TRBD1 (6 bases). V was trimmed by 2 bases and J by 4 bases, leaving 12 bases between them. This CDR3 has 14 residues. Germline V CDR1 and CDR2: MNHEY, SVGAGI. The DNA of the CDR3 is TGTGCCAGCAGTTACACTCGCAGGGGTTACGAGCAGTACTTC. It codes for CASSYTRRGYEQYF.

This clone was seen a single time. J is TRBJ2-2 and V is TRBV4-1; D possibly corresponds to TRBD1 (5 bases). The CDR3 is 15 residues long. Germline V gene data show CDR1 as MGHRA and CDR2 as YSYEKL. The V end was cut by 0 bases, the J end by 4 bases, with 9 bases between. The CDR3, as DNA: TGCGCCAGCAGCCAAGAAGGGGCGTTCACCGGGGAGCTGTTTTTT. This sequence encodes CASSQEGAFTGELFF.

The CDR3: CASSLSGGFGNTIYF. The CDR3 coding sequence is TGTGCCAGCAGCTTATCAGGGGGCTTTGGAAACACCATATATTTT. The chain combines TRBV7-3 with TRBJ1-3, with 8 positions matching TRBD1. The CDR3 sequence is 15 residues long. The germline CDR1 and CDR2 sequences are SGHTA and FQGTGA. V lost 2 bases, J lost 3 bases, and 3 bases stayed unmatched.